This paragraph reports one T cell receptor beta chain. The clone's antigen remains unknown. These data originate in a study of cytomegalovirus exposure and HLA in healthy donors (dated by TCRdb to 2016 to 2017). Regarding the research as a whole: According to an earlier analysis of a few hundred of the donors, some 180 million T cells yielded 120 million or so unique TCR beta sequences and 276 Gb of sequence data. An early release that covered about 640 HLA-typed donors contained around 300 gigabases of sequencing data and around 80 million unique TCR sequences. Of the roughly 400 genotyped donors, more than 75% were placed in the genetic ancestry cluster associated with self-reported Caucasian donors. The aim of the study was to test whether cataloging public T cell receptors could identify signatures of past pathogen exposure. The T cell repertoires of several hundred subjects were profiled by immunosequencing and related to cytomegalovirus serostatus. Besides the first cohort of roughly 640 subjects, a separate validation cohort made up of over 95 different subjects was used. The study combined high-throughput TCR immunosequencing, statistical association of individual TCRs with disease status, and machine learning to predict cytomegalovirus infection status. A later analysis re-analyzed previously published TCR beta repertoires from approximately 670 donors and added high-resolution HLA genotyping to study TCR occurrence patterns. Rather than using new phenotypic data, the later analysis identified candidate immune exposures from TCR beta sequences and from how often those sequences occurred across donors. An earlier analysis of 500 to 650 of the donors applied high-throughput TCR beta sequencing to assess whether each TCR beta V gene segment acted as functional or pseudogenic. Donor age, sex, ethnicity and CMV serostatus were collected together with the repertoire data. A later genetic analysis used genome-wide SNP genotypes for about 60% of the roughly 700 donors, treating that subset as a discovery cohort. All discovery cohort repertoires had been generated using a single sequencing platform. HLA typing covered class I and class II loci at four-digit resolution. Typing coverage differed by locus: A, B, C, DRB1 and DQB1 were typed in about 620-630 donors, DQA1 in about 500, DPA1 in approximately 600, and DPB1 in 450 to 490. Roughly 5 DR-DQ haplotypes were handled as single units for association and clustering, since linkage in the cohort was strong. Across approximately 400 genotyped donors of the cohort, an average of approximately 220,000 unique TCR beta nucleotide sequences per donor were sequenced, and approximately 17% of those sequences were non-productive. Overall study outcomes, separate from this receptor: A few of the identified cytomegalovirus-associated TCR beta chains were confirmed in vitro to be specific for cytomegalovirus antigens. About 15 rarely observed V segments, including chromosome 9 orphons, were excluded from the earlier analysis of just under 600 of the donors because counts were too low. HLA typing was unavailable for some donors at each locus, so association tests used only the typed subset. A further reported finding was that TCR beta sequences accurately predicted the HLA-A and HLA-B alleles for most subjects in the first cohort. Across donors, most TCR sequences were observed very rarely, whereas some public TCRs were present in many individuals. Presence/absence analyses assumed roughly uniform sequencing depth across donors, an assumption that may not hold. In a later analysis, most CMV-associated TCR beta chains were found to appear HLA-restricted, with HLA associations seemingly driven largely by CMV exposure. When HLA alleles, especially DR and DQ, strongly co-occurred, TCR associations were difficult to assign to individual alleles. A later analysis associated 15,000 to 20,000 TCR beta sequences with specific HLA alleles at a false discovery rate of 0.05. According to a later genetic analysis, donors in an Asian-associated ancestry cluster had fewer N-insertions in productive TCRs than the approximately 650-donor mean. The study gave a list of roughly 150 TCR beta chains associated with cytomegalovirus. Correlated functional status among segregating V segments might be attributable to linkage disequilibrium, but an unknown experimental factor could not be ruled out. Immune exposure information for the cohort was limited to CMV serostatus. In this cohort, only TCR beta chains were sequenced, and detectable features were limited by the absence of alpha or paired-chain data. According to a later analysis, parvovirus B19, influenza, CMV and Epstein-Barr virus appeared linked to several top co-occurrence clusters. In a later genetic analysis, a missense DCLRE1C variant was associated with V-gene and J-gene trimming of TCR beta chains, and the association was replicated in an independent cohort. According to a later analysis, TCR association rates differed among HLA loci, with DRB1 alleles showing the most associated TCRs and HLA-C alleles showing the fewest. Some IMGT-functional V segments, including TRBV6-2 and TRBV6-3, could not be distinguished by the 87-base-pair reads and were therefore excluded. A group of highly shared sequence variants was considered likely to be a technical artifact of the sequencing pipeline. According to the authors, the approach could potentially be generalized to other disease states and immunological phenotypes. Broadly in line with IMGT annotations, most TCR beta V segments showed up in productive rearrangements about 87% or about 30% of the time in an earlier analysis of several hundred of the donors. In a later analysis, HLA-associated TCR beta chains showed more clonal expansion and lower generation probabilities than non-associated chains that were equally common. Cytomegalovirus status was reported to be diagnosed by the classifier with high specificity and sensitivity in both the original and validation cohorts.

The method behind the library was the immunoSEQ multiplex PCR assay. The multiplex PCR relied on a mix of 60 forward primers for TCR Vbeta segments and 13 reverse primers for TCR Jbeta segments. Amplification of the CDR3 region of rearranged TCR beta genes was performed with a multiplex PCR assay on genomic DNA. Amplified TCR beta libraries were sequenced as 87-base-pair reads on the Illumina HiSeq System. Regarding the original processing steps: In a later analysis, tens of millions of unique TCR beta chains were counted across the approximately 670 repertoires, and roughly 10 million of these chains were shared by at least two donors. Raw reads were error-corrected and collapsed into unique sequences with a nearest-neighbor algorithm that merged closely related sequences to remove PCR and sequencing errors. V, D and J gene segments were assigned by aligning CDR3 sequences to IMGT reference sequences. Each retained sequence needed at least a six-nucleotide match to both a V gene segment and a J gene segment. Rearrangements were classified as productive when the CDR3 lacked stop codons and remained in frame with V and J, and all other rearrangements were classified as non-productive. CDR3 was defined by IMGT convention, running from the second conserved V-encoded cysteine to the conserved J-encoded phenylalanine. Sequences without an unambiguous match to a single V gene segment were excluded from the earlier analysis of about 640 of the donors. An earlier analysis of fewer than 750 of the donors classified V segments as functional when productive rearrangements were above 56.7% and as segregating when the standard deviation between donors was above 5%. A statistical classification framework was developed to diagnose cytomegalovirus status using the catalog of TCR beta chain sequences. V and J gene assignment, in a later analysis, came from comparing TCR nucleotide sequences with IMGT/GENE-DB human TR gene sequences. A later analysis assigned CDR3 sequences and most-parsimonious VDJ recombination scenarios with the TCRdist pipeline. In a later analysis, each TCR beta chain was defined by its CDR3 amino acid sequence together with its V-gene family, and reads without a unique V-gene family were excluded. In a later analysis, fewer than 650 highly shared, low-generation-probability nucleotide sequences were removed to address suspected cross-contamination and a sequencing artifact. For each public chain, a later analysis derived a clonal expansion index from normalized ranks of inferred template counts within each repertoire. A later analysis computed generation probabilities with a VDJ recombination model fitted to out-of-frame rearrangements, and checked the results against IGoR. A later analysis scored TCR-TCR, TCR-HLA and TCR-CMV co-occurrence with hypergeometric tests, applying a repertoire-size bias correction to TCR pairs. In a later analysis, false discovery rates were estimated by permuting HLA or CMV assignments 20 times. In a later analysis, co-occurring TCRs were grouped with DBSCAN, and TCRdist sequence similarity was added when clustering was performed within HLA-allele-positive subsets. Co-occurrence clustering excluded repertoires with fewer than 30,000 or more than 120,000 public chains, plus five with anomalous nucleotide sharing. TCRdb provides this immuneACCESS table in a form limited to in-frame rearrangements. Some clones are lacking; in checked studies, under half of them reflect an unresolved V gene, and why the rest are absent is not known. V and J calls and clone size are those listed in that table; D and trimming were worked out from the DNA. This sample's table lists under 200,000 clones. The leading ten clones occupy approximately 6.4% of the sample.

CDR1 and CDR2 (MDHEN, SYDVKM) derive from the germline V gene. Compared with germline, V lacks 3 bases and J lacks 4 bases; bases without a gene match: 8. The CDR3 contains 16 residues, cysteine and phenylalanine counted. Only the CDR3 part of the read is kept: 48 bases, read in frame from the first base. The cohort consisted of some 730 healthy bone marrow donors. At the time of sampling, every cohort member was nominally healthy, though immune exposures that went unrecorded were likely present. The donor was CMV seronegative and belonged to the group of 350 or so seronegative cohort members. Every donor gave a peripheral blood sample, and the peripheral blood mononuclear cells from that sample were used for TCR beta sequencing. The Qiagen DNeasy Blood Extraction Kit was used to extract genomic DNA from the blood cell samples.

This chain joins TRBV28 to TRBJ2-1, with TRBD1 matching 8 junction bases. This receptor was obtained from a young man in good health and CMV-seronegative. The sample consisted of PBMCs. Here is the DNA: TGTGCCAGCAGTTTGCCGGGGACAGGAATTTACAATGAGCAGTTCTTC. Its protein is CASSLPGTGIYNEQFF.